The rows below give T cell receptor beta chains drawn from one sample of a study of CD8+ T cells in alopecia areata. Here immunoSEQ multiplex PCR was the method, and the copy in TCRdb shows in-frame clones only, minus some. The profile covers under 300,000 clones, with 67% appearing a single time and more than 0.95% taken by the ten largest. Source: CD4+ T cells sorted from blood, taken at week 0. These receptors came from a human donor with alopecia areata. Both conserved end residues are part of each CDR3. A D gene is named only where the DNA matches it firmly. The size entry is marked missing in some rows and otherwise reads once, few, many or a size class.

d_call: .
j_call: TRBJ1-2
v_call: TRBV28
clone_size: .
cdr3_nt: TGTGCCAGCAGTTTATTGTTACTTAACTATGGCTACACCTTC
cdr3_aa: CASSLLLLNYGYTF

d_call: .
j_call: TRBJ2-3
v_call: TRBV7-9
clone_size: .
cdr3_nt: TGTGCCAGCAGCTTAGGGGGGACGGACACAGATACGCAGTATTTT
cdr3_aa: CASSLGGTDTDTQYF

d_call: .
j_call: TRBJ2-1
v_call: TRBV5-6
clone_size: .
cdr3_nt: TGTGCCAGCAGCTTGGCCTTCGGTATGACTAGTGGGAGTTACAATGAGCAGTTCTTC
cdr3_aa: CASSLAFGMTSGSYNEQFF

d_call: .
j_call: TRBJ2-7
v_call: TRBV30
clone_size: .
cdr3_nt: TGTGCCTGGAGCCGGACGAACGGTGGCGAGCAGTACTTC
cdr3_aa: CAWSRTNGGEQYF

d_call: .
j_call: TRBJ1-5
v_call: TRBV4-1
clone_size: .
cdr3_nt: TGCGCCAGCAGCCAAGTGACGATCAGCAATCAGCCCCAGCATTTT
cdr3_aa: CASSQVTISNQPQHF

d_call: TRBD1
j_call: TRBJ1-6
v_call: TRBV25-1
clone_size: few
cdr3_nt: TGTGCCAGCAGTGAATCCCGGACAGGGGCCGGCTCACCCCTCCACTTT
cdr3_aa: CASSESRTGAGSPLHF

d_call: TRBD1
j_call: TRBJ2-3
v_call: TRBV5-4
clone_size: few
cdr3_nt: TGTGCCAGCAGTCCGGACAGGGTTGCAGATACGCAGTATTTT
cdr3_aa: CASSPDRVADTQYF

d_call: .
j_call: TRBJ2-3
v_call: TRBV5-1
clone_size: .
cdr3_nt: TGCGCCAGCAGCTCCGCGCGGACAGACACAGATACGCAGTATTTT
cdr3_aa: CASSSARTDTDTQYF

d_call: .
j_call: TRBJ2-7
v_call: TRBV29-1
clone_size: .
cdr3_nt: TGCAGCGTCGCCGGGACGGCCAGCTCCTACGAGCAGTACTTC
cdr3_aa: CSVAGTASSYEQYF

d_call: .
j_call: TRBJ2-2
v_call: TRBV4-3
clone_size: .
cdr3_nt: TGCGCCAGCAGCCACAGGGAGAACACCGGGGAGCTGTTTTTT
cdr3_aa: CASSHRENTGELFF

d_call: TRBD1
j_call: TRBJ1-2
v_call: TRBV4-3
clone_size: .
cdr3_nt: TGCGCCAGCAGCCAAGCTCTGACAGGGTATGGCTACACCTTC
cdr3_aa: CASSQALTGYGYTF

d_call: .
j_call: TRBJ1-1
v_call: TRBV9
clone_size: .
cdr3_nt: TGTGCCAGCAGCGTAGGGGACACTGAAGCTTTCTTT
cdr3_aa: CASSVGDTEAFF

d_call: .
j_call: TRBJ2-1
v_call: TRBV5-1
clone_size: .
cdr3_nt: TGCGCCAGCAGCTTAAAGGATGAGCAGTTCTTC
cdr3_aa: CASSLKDEQFF

d_call: TRBD1
j_call: TRBJ1-1
v_call: TRBV30
clone_size: .
cdr3_nt: TGTGCCTGGAGTCCCGACAGGGACCATGAAGCTTTCTTT
cdr3_aa: CAWSPDRDHEAFF

d_call: .
j_call: TRBJ1-1
v_call: TRBV10-3
clone_size: .
cdr3_nt: TGTGCCATCCGTCAGGGTAGGGATTACACTGAAGCTTTCTTT
cdr3_aa: CAIRQGRDYTEAFF

d_call: .
j_call: TRBJ2-5
v_call: TRBV25-1
clone_size: once
cdr3_nt: TGTGCCAGCAGTGAATATCGCAGCTCGGAGACCCAGTACTTC
cdr3_aa: CASSEYRSSETQYF

d_call: TRBD1
j_call: TRBJ2-5
v_call: TRBV7-9
clone_size: .
cdr3_nt: TGTGCCAGCAGCTGGGGACAGGGGGAAGAGACCCAGTACTTC
cdr3_aa: CASSWGQGEETQYF

d_call: .
j_call: TRBJ2-2
v_call: TRBV29-1
clone_size: few
cdr3_nt: TGCACGGGGGCCAAAGACGCCACCGGGGAGCTGTTTTTT
cdr3_aa: CTGAKDATGELFF

d_call: .
j_call: TRBJ1-1
v_call: TRBV29-1
clone_size: once
cdr3_nt: TGCAGCGTTGAAGAAGGCACCGGGAATGGAGCTTTCTTT
cdr3_aa: CSVEEGTGNGAFF

d_call: .
j_call: TRBJ2-5
v_call: TRBV5-1
clone_size: .
cdr3_nt: TGCGCCAGCAGCTTGGTCTCTAGGGAGCTAGAGACCCAGTACTTC
cdr3_aa: CASSLVSRELETQYF

d_call: .
j_call: TRBJ1-3
v_call: TRBV29-1
clone_size: .
cdr3_nt: TGCAGCGTTGAAGACGGCAGGAGCTCTGGAAACACCATATATTTT
cdr3_aa: CSVEDGRSSGNTIYF

d_call: TRBD1
j_call: TRBJ2-5
v_call: TRBV29-1
clone_size: few
cdr3_nt: TGCAGCGTGCGGACAGGGTCAGAGACCCAGTACTTC
cdr3_aa: CSVRTGSETQYF